This T cell receptor (beta chain) was captured by sequencing in a study of regulatory and conventional T cells in RAG deficiency. TCRdb keeps only in-frame clones here, not all; method: immunoSEQ multiplex PCR. The sample holds tens of thousands of clones, around 91% seen once. The CDR3 is made up of 14 amino acids. Germline V lookup: CDR1 SGDLS, CDR2 YYNGEE. V lost 3 bases to trimming and J lost 7 bases; unmatched junction nucleotides: 7. These data also featured in a second study, about regulatory T cells. That paper states: The PCR used 52 TRBV and 13 TRBJ primers.

This clonotype was obtained from a human donor in good health. Sequencing used CD8+ T cells sorted from blood. This chain links TRBV9 with TRBJ2-1; 7 nucleotides align to TRBD1. The CDR3 DNA follows: TGTGCCAGCAGCGCCGCACTGACAGGGAATGAGCAGTTCTTC. Residues: CASSAALTGNEQFF.